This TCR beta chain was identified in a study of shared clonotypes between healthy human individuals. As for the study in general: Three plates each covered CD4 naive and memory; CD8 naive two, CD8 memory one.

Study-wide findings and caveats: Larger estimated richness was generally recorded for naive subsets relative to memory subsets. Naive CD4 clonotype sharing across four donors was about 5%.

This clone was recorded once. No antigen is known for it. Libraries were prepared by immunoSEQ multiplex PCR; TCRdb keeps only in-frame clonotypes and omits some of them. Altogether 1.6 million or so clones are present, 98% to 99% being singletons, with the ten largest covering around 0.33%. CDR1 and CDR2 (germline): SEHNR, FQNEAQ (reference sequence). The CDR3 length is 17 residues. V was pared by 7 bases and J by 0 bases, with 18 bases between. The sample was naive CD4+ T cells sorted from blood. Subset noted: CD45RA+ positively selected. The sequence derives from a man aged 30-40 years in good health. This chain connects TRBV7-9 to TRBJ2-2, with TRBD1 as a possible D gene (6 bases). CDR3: CASINPTGQTNTGELFF. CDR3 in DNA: TGTGCCAGCATCAACCCCACGGGACAAACGAACACCGGGGAGCTGTTTTTT.